These T cell receptor beta chains were read from a single sample in a study of CD8 T cells in Susac syndrome. In TCRdb, the immunoSEQ multiplex PCR reads were re-called with MiXCR into one record per CDR3 protein. The sample contains approximately 110,000 distinct CDR3 sequences, roughly 96% of which appear only once. Sample: CD4+ T cells from PBMCs. The receptors come from a human donor in good health. The conserved cysteine and the conserved F or W are not part of the CDR3 here.

V,J,CDR3
TRBV4-3,TRBJ2-5,ASSQGGGLETQY
TRBV18,TRBJ1-1,ASSPQDKNTEAF
TRBV19,TRBJ1-5,ASTDPGTGRLQPQH
TRBV7-2,TRBJ2-2,ASCPPGQLTGELF
TRBV7-9,TRBJ1-1,ASSPSGSKENTEAF
TRBV9,TRBJ2-5,ASSGTSGGDWETQY
TRBV5-1,TRBJ2-6,ASSLAVVPGANVLT
TRBV5-1,TRBJ1-1,ASSFPGTATEAF
TRBV24-1,TRBJ2-2,ATSDYTGELF
TRBV25-1,TRBJ1-1,ASSESAAMNTEAF
TRBV29-1,TRBJ2-1,SVSDRRRQYNEQF
TRBV30,TRBJ1-1,AWTKASTGMNTEAF
TRBV6-5,TRBJ2-7,ASGLGEEQY
TRBV9,TRBJ2-7,ASSAGYEQY